These T cell receptor beta chains were read from a single sample in a study of cytomegalovirus exposure and HLA in healthy donors. Sequencing was performed with immunoSEQ multiplex PCR; in TCRdb, only in-frame clones are kept and a portion is missing. The sample records 220,000 or so clones, about 75% being singletons. Sequenced sample: PBMCs. The receptors originated from a woman aged 30 to 39 in good health and CMV-seronegative. The CDR3 runs from the conserved cysteine through the conserved F or W. Fields, in order: J gene, D gene, V gene, clone size, CDR3 DNA, CDR3 protein. The D gene is left open where the match is weak. Clone size is shown for a subset of rows, as once, few, many or a class of expanded clone.

TRBJ2-7 TRBD2 TRBV19 NA TGTGCCAGTAGTCCGGGGGGGGGACTAGGGGAATACGAGCAGTACTTC CASSPGGGLGEYEQYF
TRBJ1-6 TRBD1 TRBV7-9 once TGTGCCAGCAGCTTGACAGGGTCACCCCTCCACTTT CASSLTGSPLHF
TRBJ1-4 NA TRBV2 NA TGTGCCAGCACCGATCGGGGTGAAAAACTGTTTTTT CASTDRGEKLFF
TRBJ1-5 TRBD1 TRBV30 few TGTGCCTGGGCACCGGGACAGGGGAATAAGCCCCAGCATTTT CAWAPGQGNKPQHF
TRBJ1-2 TRBD1 TRBV2 NA TGTGCCAGCAGTGGCGGGCAGGGGGTAATCTATGGCTACACCTTC CASSGGQGVIYGYTF
TRBJ2-7 NA TRBV28 NA TGTGCCAGCGGTCAAGTAGGGACACTTTACGAGCAGTACTTC CASGQVGTLYEQYF
TRBJ1-5 TRBD1 TRBV25-1 NA TGTGCCAGCAGTGATAGGACAGGGGGTGATCAGCCCCAGCATTTT CASSDRTGGDQPQHF
TRBJ2-3 TRBD2 TRBV6-1 NA TGTGCCAGCAGTGAGGGGGGACTAACAGATACGCAGTATTTT CASSEGGLTDTQYF
TRBJ1-2 TRBD1 TRBV5-1 once TGCGCCAGCAGACAGGGGGACGATGGCTACACCTTC CASRQGDDGYTF
TRBJ2-7 TRBD2 TRBV4-1 NA TGCGCCAGCAGCCAAGATGGGGGGAGGGCAAACGAGCAGTACTTC CASSQDGGRANEQYF
TRBJ1-5 TRBD1 TRBV6-1 NA TGTGCCAGCAGTGGACCCGGGACAGTTAGCAATCAGCCCCAGCATTTT CASSGPGTVSNQPQHF
TRBJ1-5 TRBD1 TRBV2 NA TGTGCCAGCAGTCGGACAGGGTTTGGGCAGCCCCAGCATTTT CASSRTGFGQPQHF
TRBJ2-7 TRBD1 TRBV6-4 NA TGTGCCAGCACTGACGAGGAAAGGACAGGGGGGGGAAAGTATCGGGAGCAGTACTTC CASTDEERTGGGKYREQYF
TRBJ1-1 TRBD1 TRBV7-2 NA TGTGCCAGCAGCTTAGAGGACAGGGGTATAGGCACTGAAGCTTTCTTT CASSLEDRGIGTEAFF
TRBJ2-5 NA TRBV7-8 NA TGTGCCAGCAGCTCCCGACAAACCAGCGGGGAGACCCAGTACTTC CASSSRQTSGETQYF
TRBJ2-7 TRBD2 TRBV29-1 once TGCAGCGTTACGGGAACCGCTAGCGGACACTCCTACGAGCAGTACTTC CSVTGTASGHSYEQYF
TRBJ1-6 TRBD1 TRBV6-5 NA TGTGCCAGCAGTCGGGACAGGGGGTCACCCCTCCACTTT CASSRDRGSPLHF
TRBJ2-7 NA TRBV5-1 NA TGCGCCAGCAGCTTCAGGGAACACTACGAGCAGTACTTC CASSFREHYEQYF
TRBJ1-2 NA TRBV6-1 NA TGTGCCAGCAGTGAGCGGACAGTCTATGGCTACACCTTC CASSERTVYGYTF
TRBJ1-1 TRBD1 TRBV5-1 NA TGCGCCAGCAGCATGGGGGCAGGGGGCGAGGGGTTGGGGATGAACACTGAAGCTTTCTTT CASSMGAGGEGLGMNTEAFF
TRBJ1-1 NA TRBV30 NA TGTGCCTGGAGACTGGGAGGGGGTACTGAAGCTTTCTTT CAWRLGGGTEAFF
TRBJ1-1 NA TRBV2 NA TGTGCCAGCAGTGAGTCAGTTTACACTGAAGCTTTCTTT CASSESVYTEAFF
TRBJ2-3 NA TRBV5-4 few TGTGCCAGCAGCTGGGAGGGACAGGGCACAGATACGCAGTATTTT CASSWEGQGTDTQYF
TRBJ2-4 TRBD2 TRBV18 NA TGTGCCAGCTCACCTGGTCTAGCGGGGGCTAAAAACATTCAGTACTTC CASSPGLAGAKNIQYF
TRBJ2-1 TRBD2 TRBV18 NA TGTGCCAGCTCACCACGCTCCATGGAACTAGCGGGAAACTATGAGCAGTTCTTC CASSPRSMELAGNYEQFF
TRBJ1-2 NA TRBV6-5 NA TGTGCCAGCACCTGGACTGCGCTAGACTTCTATGGCTACACCTTC CASTWTALDFYGYTF
TRBJ2-7 TRBD2 TRBV29-1 NA TGCAGCGCCGACTCTAGCGGGAGCTACGAGCAGTACTTC CSADSSGSYEQYF
TRBJ1-1 NA TRBV9 NA TGTGCCAGCAGCGTTGGGTGGGGAGGTGAAGCTTTCTTT CASSVGWGGEAFF
TRBJ1-5 TRBD1 TRBV18 few TGTGCCAGCTCGCGACAGGGTCTCGGTCAGCCCCAGCATTTT CASSRQGLGQPQHF
TRBJ1-3 NA TRBV7-2 NA TGTGCCAGCAGCTTAAGGTCCCGGGGCTCTGGAAACACCATATATTTT CASSLRSRGSGNTIYF
TRBJ2-7 TRBD1 TRBV4-1 NA TGCGCCAGCAGCCAAGAAATCCCAGGGGGTCCGTCCTACGAGCAGTACTTC CASSQEIPGGPSYEQYF
TRBJ1-2 NA TRBV27 NA TGTGCCAGCTCTCCCAGGGAAACTAACTATGGCTACACCTTC CASSPRETNYGYTF
TRBJ2-3 NA TRBV5-8 NA TGTGCCAGCAGCCGCCGGGGCACAGATACGCAGTATTTT CASSRRGTDTQYF
TRBJ1-1 TRBD1 TRBV30 NA TGTGCCTGGAGTGTTGGGACAGGGTCGACTGAAGCTTTCTTT CAWSVGTGSTEAFF
TRBJ2-1 NA TRBV29-1 NA TGCAGCGTTGTCCTAGCGTCGGTTAATGAGCAGTTCTTC CSVVLASVNEQFF
TRBJ1-1 NA TRBV5-1 NA TGTGCCAGCAGCTTGAGTCCGGGGTATTTCGAAGCTTTCTTT CASSLSPGYFEAFF
TRBJ2-4 NA TRBV6-1 NA TGTGCCAGCAGTGAAAGCGGACAGCCTATCTTC CASSESGQPIF
TRBJ2-1 TRBD1 TRBV27 few TGTGCCAGCAGTCGCCTTCGGGACAGGCTTTCCTACAATGAGCAGTTCTTC CASSRLRDRLSYNEQFF
TRBJ2-3 TRBD2 TRBV7-9 NA TGTGCCAGCAGCTTAGCTAGCGGGATTAGCACAGATACGCAGTATTTT CASSLASGISTDTQYF
TRBJ2-4 TRBD2 TRBV5-4 few TGTGCCAGCAGCAGAAGGACTAGCGGGAGTCTGGCCAAAAACATTCAGTACTTC CASSRRTSGSLAKNIQYF
TRBJ2-3 TRBD2 TRBV29-1 once TGCAGCGTTGAAGATGGGATGGCGGGGGGCAGGGATACGCAGTATTTT CSVEDGMAGGRDTQYF
TRBJ1-4 NA TRBV11-2 few TGTGCCAGCAGCCAAGGTCGGGTTGCAACTAATGAAAAACTGTTTTTT CASSQGRVATNEKLFF
TRBJ1-2 NA TRBV28 NA TGTGCCAGCAGTTTAGAGAGAGCAAACCTATATGGCTACACCTTC CASSLERANLYGYTF
TRBJ2-1 NA TRBV7-9 few TGTGCCAGCCGCTATGGGGCGGGGAATGAGCAGTTCTTC CASRYGAGNEQFF
TRBJ1-5 NA TRBV27 NA TGTGCCAGCAGTTTATCGGGCAGGGTCGGTCAGCCCCAGCATTTT CASSLSGRVGQPQHF
TRBJ2-5 NA TRBV6-1 NA TGTGCCAGCAGTGAAGGCGGGCCCCAAGAGACCCAGTACTTC CASSEGGPQETQYF
TRBJ1-1 NA TRBV2 few TGTGCCAGCGGTGTCGGTAACACTGAAGCTTTCTTT CASGVGNTEAFF
TRBJ1-4 TRBD1 TRBV9 NA TGTGCCAGCAGCCCCCCGACAGGGGCGGCAACTAATGAAAAACTGTTTTTT CASSPPTGAATNEKLFF
TRBJ2-7 NA TRBV11-2 once TGTGCCAGCAGCTTAATAGCGGTTACAGCCAAAGACGAGCAGTACTTC CASSLIAVTAKDEQYF